A selection of T cell receptor beta chains follows, all from one sample in a study of Tregs in tolerant kidney transplant recipients. Produced via immunoSEQ multiplex PCR; TCRdb's table is partial and in-frame only. This sample has around 43,000 clones, with around 90% found just once. Sequenced sample: Tregs from blood. These receptors were obtained from a human donor in good health. The CDR3 runs from the conserved cysteine through the conserved F or W. D genes are given only for firm matches. Clone size appears in some rows only: once, few, many, or a class for an expanded clone.

clone size	J gene	V gene	D gene	CDR3 DNA	CDR3 protein
.	TRBJ1-1	TRBV6-6	.	TGTGCCAGCACCACACTGGGACGGGTTTGGAACACTGAAGCTTTCTTT	CASTTLGRVWNTEAFF
.	TRBJ2-3	TRBV15	TRBD1	TGTGCCACCAGCAGATCTTATCCGACAGGGAAATCGTCGGATACGCAGTATTTT	CATSRSYPTGKSSDTQYF
.	TRBJ2-1	TRBV4-2	TRBD2	TGTGCCAGCAGCCAAGGGACTAGCGGCGACTTCTCCTACAATGAGCAGTTCTTC	CASSQGTSGDFSYNEQFF
.	TRBJ1-1	TRBV7-8	.	TGTGCCAGCAGCTTAGTGTCTCTGAGGAAATGGGGCACTGAAGCTTTCTTT	CASSLVSLRKWGTEAFF
.	TRBJ1-4	TRBV14	.	TGTGCCAGCAGCCAAATAGGGGTTAATGAAAAACTGTTTTTT	CASSQIGVNEKLFF
.	TRBJ1-6	TRBV6-5	.	TGTGCCAGCAGTTACGCGGACACCAATAATTCACCCCTCCACTTT	CASSYADTNNSPLHF
.	TRBJ2-3	TRBV5-4	TRBD1	TGTGCCAGCAGCTTTGGGAGGTCGTGGCAGGGGGCAACTGATACGCAGTATTTT	CASSFGRSWQGATDTQYF
.	TRBJ2-5	TRBV6-6	.	TGTGCCAGCAGTCGTGTCCGGGGTGAGACCCAGTACTTC	CASSRVRGETQYF
.	TRBJ1-1	TRBV5-1	.	TGCGCCAGCAGCGGGGGGGATCACACTGAAGCTTTCTTT	CASSGGDHTEAFF
.	TRBJ2-1	TRBV18	TRBD2	TGTGCCAGCTCACCACAACGGGGGGATTACAATGAGCAGTTCTTC	CASSPQRGDYNEQFF
.	TRBJ1-1	TRBV29-1	TRBD1	TGCAGCGTTGAAGCCCAGACAGGGGGCACTGAAGCTTTCTTT	CSVEAQTGGTEAFF
.	TRBJ2-1	TRBV5-1	TRBD2	TGCGCCAGCCTGTGGACTAGCGGGAGGACGAATGAGCAGTTCTTC	CASLWTSGRTNEQFF
.	TRBJ1-1	TRBV7-9	.	TGTGCCAGCAGCACCCACATGAACACTGAAGCTTTCTTT	CASSTHMNTEAFF
once	TRBJ1-5	TRBV6-1	.	TGTGCCAGCAGTGGACCCTGGGATCAGCCCCAGCATTTT	CASSGPWDQPQHF
once	TRBJ2-7	TRBV5-1	TRBD1	TGCGCCAGCAGCTCTGGACAGGGAGGTCTCGAGCAGTACTTC	CASSSGQGGLEQYF
.	TRBJ1-3	TRBV7-8	.	TGTGCCAGCAGCTTAGTCGGAGGGGGGGAGGGATACTCTGGAAACACCATATATTTT	CASSLVGGGEGYSGNTIYF
.	TRBJ2-4	TRBV7-9	.	TGTGCCAGCAGCTTAGTATCAGGGGGGCTAGCCAAAAACATTCAGTACTTC	CASSLVSGGLAKNIQYF
.	TRBJ2-1	TRBV29-1	.	TGCAGCGTTGTTGAGGGAGGTACCTACAATGAGCAGTTCTTC	CSVVEGGTYNEQFF
.	TRBJ2-7	TRBV7-2	TRBD2	TGTGCCAGCAGCACGGGACTAGCGGGCCTCTACGAGCAGTACTTC	CASSTGLAGLYEQYF
.	TRBJ1-5	TRBV15	TRBD1	TGTGCCACCAGCAGGGAACCGGGGACAGAGTATCAGCCCCAGCATTTT	CATSREPGTEYQPQHF
.	TRBJ1-2	TRBV7-6	.	TGTGCCAGCAGCTTAGGGGGCACAGGGACCCTAGGGTCCTATGGCTACACCTTC	CASSLGGTGTLGSYGYTF
.	TRBJ2-7	TRBV7-9	.	TGTGCCAGCAGCCCCCGTAGCGGTTTC	CASSPRSGF
.	TRBJ1-2	TRBV4-1	.	TGCGCCAGCAGCCAGTTCAAGGCAGGGGCTGGCTATGGCTACACCTTC	CASSQFKAGAGYGYTF
.	TRBJ1-6	TRBV27	TRBD1	TGTGCCAGCAGTTTATGGGGACAGGGGGATTCACCCCTCCACTTT	CASSLWGQGDSPLHF
.	TRBJ1-1	TRBV6-5	.	TGTGCCAGCAGTTACTTGGGGGGGACTGAAGCTTTCTTT	CASSYLGGTEAFF
.	TRBJ2-5	TRBV4-1	.	TGCGCCAGCAGCCTCACCACAGACGGCGAAGAGACCCAGTACTTC	CASSLTTDGEETQYF
.	TRBJ1-5	TRBV18	.	TGTGCCAGCTCCCTAGCGGGGAACAATCAGCCCCAGCATTTT	CASSLAGNNQPQHF
.	TRBJ1-2	TRBV7-2	.	TGTGCCAGCAGCAAACGACAGTATGGCTACACCTTC	CASSKRQYGYTF
.	TRBJ1-1	TRBV6-1	TRBD1	TGTGCCAGCAGACGGGACAGCTTGAACACTGAAGCTTTCTTT	CASRRDSLNTEAFF
.	TRBJ2-5	TRBV21-1	.	TGTGCCAGCAGCAAAGAGGCCAGGGGAGAGACCCAGTACTTC	CASSKEARGETQYF
.	TRBJ2-3	TRBV5-1	.	TGCGCCAGCAGCAGATCCGGGGGGCGGCAAGATACGCAGTATTTT	CASSRSGGRQDTQYF
.	TRBJ1-3	TRBV6-6	.	TGTGCCAGCACGGGGAGAGGCTCTGGAAACACCATATATTTT	CASTGRGSGNTIYF
.	TRBJ1-2	TRBV4-1	.	TGCGCCAGCAGCCAAACTCACTATGGCTACACCTTC	CASSQTHYGYTF
.	TRBJ2-5	TRBV9	.	TGTGCCAGCAGCCCCCGGGATCAAAGGCCCTTACAAGAGACCCAGTACTTC	CASSPRDQRPLQETQYF
.	TRBJ2-7	TRBV6-1	TRBD1	TGTGCCAGCAGTGAAGCCCACAGGGGTCCCTACGAGCAGTACTTC	CASSEAHRGPYEQYF
.	TRBJ2-3	TRBV5-1	.	TGCGCCAGCACTTCCGGCTGGGGCACAGATACGCAGTATTTT	CASTSGWGTDTQYF
.	TRBJ2-7	TRBV11-1	.	TGTGCCAGCAGTGCCCCGGGTCGCCTACAGGGTTACGAGCAGTACTTC	CASSAPGRLQGYEQYF
once	TRBJ1-2	TRBV5-1	.	TGCGCCAGCAGCCATACCCGGATCGGCTTAGCTAACTATGGCTACACCTTC	CASSHTRIGLANYGYTF
.	TRBJ1-5	TRBV19	.	TGTGCCAGTAGTTGGCCCGCACTAGGCAATCAGCCCCAGCATTTT	CASSWPALGNQPQHF
once	TRBJ2-2	TRBV9	TRBD2	TGTGCCAGCAGCGTAGCGGCGGGGGCGAACACCGGGGAGCTGTTTTTT	CASSVAAGANTGELFF
.	TRBJ1-2	TRBV27	TRBD1	TGTGCCAGCAGACCCCTCGGGACAGCCAACTATGGCTACACCTTC	CASRPLGTANYGYTF
.	TRBJ2-7	TRBV7-9	.	TGTGCCAGCAGCTTTTTCAGGTCGGCGACCCGAACCTACGAGCAGTACTTC	CASSFFRSATRTYEQYF
.	TRBJ1-2	TRBV6-9	.	TGTGCCAGCACCGAAAGGTCCCGGGACTTTGGCTACACCTTC	CASTERSRDFGYTF
.	TRBJ2-3	TRBV5-1	.	TGCGCCAGCAGCGGAGGACTAAGCACAGATACGCAGTATTTT	CASSGGLSTDTQYF
.	TRBJ2-7	TRBV27	TRBD2	TGTGCCAGCAGTTCCTTAAGCGGGAGGGCCCCCTACGAGCAGTACTTC	CASSSLSGRAPYEQYF
once	TRBJ1-2	TRBV6-5	TRBD1	TGTGCCAGCAGTTACTCCGGGCCAGGGGGCAGTGGCTACACCTTC	CASSYSGPGGSGYTF
.	TRBJ2-5	TRBV7-6	.	TGTGCCAGCAGCCCAGTAGAGGGGGAGACCCAGTACTTC	CASSPVEGETQYF
.	TRBJ1-1	TRBV15	.	TGTGCCACCAGCAGAGAAGGGGCCGCTTTCTTT	CATSREGAAFF
.	TRBJ1-1	TRBV19	.	TGTGCCAGTAGCCTCGTGGGGCAGCTGAACACTGAAGCTTTCTTT	CASSLVGQLNTEAFF
once	TRBJ1-3	TRBV15	.	TGTGCCACCAGCAGAGAGCCGGGACGGTCCTCTGGAAACACCATATATTTT	CATSREPGRSSGNTIYF